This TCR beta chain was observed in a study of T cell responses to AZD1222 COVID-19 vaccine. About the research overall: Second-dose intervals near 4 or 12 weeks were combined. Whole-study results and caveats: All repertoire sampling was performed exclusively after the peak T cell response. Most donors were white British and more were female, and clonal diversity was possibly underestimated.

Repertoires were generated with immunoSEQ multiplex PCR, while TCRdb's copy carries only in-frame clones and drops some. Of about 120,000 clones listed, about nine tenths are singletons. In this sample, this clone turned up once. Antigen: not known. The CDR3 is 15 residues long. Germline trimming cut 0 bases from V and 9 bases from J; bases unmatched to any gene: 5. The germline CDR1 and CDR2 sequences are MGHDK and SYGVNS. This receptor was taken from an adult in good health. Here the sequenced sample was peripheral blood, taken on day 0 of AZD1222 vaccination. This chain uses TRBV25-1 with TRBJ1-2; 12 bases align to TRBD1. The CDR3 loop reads CASSEYRGQGASYTF. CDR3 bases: TGTGCCAGCAGTGAATATCGGGGACAGGGGGCGAGCTACACCTTC.